One and the same sample provided the 18 T cell receptor beta chains below, sequenced in a study of technical replicates of blood from a few donors. Produced via immunoSEQ multiplex PCR; TCRdb's table is partial and in-frame only. The repertoire consists of tens of thousands of clones, with around 94% occurring once and the leading ten covering approximately 0.25%. What was sequenced was T cells isolated from PBMCs. All receptors come from a human donor in good health.

J is TRBJ1-1 and V is TRBV5-1; TRBD1 might be the D (5 bases). The length of the CDR3 is 15 residues. V lost 0 bases to trimming and J lost 5 bases, with 14 bases between them. Per the germline V gene, CDR1 is SGHRS and CDR2 is YFSETQ. The CDR3 here is CASSLALGLWTEAFF. The DNA of the CDR3 is TGCGCCAGCAGCTTGGCTCTGGGGCTGTGGACTGAAGCTTTCTTT.

The V gene is TRBV27, the J gene TRBJ1-1; D is ambiguous. Germline assignment: CDR1 MNHEY and CDR2 SMNVEV (reference sequence). The V and J ends lost 1 base and 1 base respectively, with 7 bases between them. The CDR3 length is 14 residues. CDR3 coding DNA: TGTGCCAGCAGTTTATTTGGGCGGAACACTGAAGCTTTCTTT. Translated: CASSLFGRNTEAFF.

This rearrangement joins TRBV11-3 to TRBJ2-7; 7 nucleotides align to TRBD1. V shed 5 bases, J shed 0 bases, and the junction held 7 bases outside the gene matches. CDR3 length: 15 residues. CDR1 and CDR2 (germline): SGHNT, YENEEA. The CDR3 region is CASSHRDRISYEQYF. DNA for the CDR3: TGTGCCAGCAGCCATCGGGACAGAATCTCCTACGAGCAGTACTTC.

The chain joins TRBV27 to TRBJ2-7, with a weak D call TRBD1 (6 bases). CDR1 is MNHEY, CDR2 SMNVEV, per germline (reference sequence). The CDR3 covers 15 residues. With 3 bases removed from V and 4 bases from J, the gap between germline ends came to 16 bases. This CDR3 reads CASSFQGNIRYEQYF. For the CDR3, the DNA is TGTGCCAGCAGTTTTCAGGGGAATATTCGTTACGAGCAGTACTTC.

This clone showed up just a few times. The chain combines TRBV27 with TRBJ1-1; no definite D call. Looked up from germline, CDR1 is MNHEY and CDR2 is SMNVEV (reference sequence). The V end was cut by 7 bases, the J end by 6 bases, with 12 bases between. The CDR3 consists of 12 residues. The chain's CDR3 is CASTSPGSEAFF. The CDR3 DNA sequence: TGTGCCAGCACCTCCCCGGGGTCTGAAGCTTTCTTT.

The chain employs TRBV25-1 and TRBJ1-2; 8 positions agree with TRBD1. V lost 7 bases to trimming and J lost 8 bases; unmatched junction nucleotides: 3. CDR1 and CDR2 (germline): MGHDK, SYGVNS. The CDR3 sequence is 11 residues long. The CDR3 loop is CASTGTGGYTF. CDR3 sequence (DNA): TGTGCCAGCACTGGGACAGGCGGCTACACCTTC.

This clone showed up just once. The chain recombines TRBV7-9 with TRBJ2-7, with 10 bases fitting TRBD2. CDR1 is SEHNR and CDR2 is FQNEAQ in the germline V gene (reference sequence). V lost 2 bases, J lost 6 bases, and 4 bases stayed unmatched. The CDR3 is made up of 14 amino acids. Here the CDR3 DNA reads TGTGCCAGCAGCTTAAGCGGGGGGGCGTCCGAGCAGTACTTC. Amino acid sequence: CASSLSGGASEQYF.

This chain links TRBV2 with TRBJ2-1; 7 nucleotides agree with TRBD2. The germline V gene has CDR1 SNHLY and CDR2 FYNNEI. CDR3 length equals 14 residues. V lost 6 bases and J lost 5; bases outside the gene matches: 7. CDR3 loop: CASSPGLTHNEQFF. CDR3 nucleotides: TGTGCCAGCAGCCCGGGACTAACCCACAATGAGCAGTTCTTC.

The V call is TRBV5-4, the J call TRBJ1-2, with D perhaps matching TRBD1 (6 bases). The CDR3 totals 13 residues. V gave up 0 bases and J gave up 4 bases, with 7 bases separating them. CDR1 SGHNT and CDR2 YYREEE come from the germline V gene (reference sequence). The CDR3 DNA is TGTGCCAGCAGCTTGGACAGGGTCTATGGCTACACCTTC. This translates into CASSLDRVYGYTF.

The CDR3 sequence: CATRDEAETVYEQYF. The CDR3 region has the DNA TGTGCCACCCGGGATGAAGCGGAGACGGTCTACGAGCAGTACTTC. The rearrangement uses TRBV6-6 and TRBJ2-7; TRBD2 is a possible D gene (5 bases). The germline V gene encodes CDR1 MNHNY and CDR2 SVGAGI (reference sequence). The CDR3 extends over 15 amino acids. V lost 10 bases and J lost 3, with 22 bases in between.

This clone was seen a few times. CDR3 DNA sequence: TGCGCCAGCAGCTTGGGAACGGGGTCCAATGAAGCTTTCTTT. Encoded protein: CASSLGTGSNEAFF. The V call is TRBV5-1, the J call TRBJ1-1, with unresolved D. Germline lookup yields CDR1 SGHRS and CDR2 YFSETQ. Trimming stripped 0 bases from V and 7 bases from J, with 13 bases between. The CDR3 has 14 amino acids.

V usage is TRBV28 and J usage is TRBJ1-1; D is unresolved. CDR1 is MDHEN and CDR2 is SYDVKM in the germline V gene. With 5 bases removed from V and 0 bases from J, the gap between germline ends came to 13 bases. The CDR3 runs 15 residues. CDR3: CASSLPYQMNTEAFF. The CDR3 nucleotides are TGTGCCAGCAGTCTCCCCTATCAAATGAACACTGAAGCTTTCTTT.

The rearrangement joins TRBV28 to TRBJ2-1; the D gene is possibly TRBD2 (6 bases). CDR1 and CDR2 (germline): MDHEN, SYDVKM. Trimming pared 4 bases from V and 0 bases from J, leaving 19 bases between. This CDR3 is built from 18 residues. The CDR3 here is CASSYPASGLASYNEQFF. The CDR3 DNA follows: TGTGCCAGCAGTTATCCCGCCTCGGGACTGGCCTCCTACAATGAGCAGTTCTTC.

The rearrangement joins TRBV5-4 to TRBJ1-5; tentative D call: TRBD1 (6 bases). This CDR3 has 14 residues. The V end lost 2 bases, the J end lost 3 bases, and 9 bases lay between the germline ends. Germline V gene lookup returns CDR1 SGHNT and CDR2 YYREEE (reference sequence). The CDR3 loop reads CASSLQGINQPQHF. Here the CDR3 DNA reads TGTGCCAGCAGCTTACAGGGTATCAATCAGCCCCAGCATTTT.

J is TRBJ2-2 and V is TRBV28, with 12 bases identical to TRBD2. Germline V gene sequence: CDR1 MDHEN, CDR2 SYDVKM. The CDR3 consists of 18 residues. J gave up 4 bases and V 3 bases, and 9 bases lay outside the gene matches. CDR3 residues: CASSLRLAGGLGTGELFF. DNA for the CDR3: TGTGCCAGCAGTTTGCGGCTAGCGGGGGGGCTTGGCACCGGGGAGCTGTTTTTT.

The chain recombines TRBV7-2 with TRBJ2-4; unclear D gene. The length of the CDR3 is 11 residues. Trimming took 1 base from V and 13 from J, leaving 8 bases between them. Germline V gives CDR1 SGHTA, CDR2 FQGNSA. CDR3 coding DNA: TGTGCCAGCAGCTTAGTGTCCCCACAGTACTTC. This translates into CASSLVSPQYF.

This clone has only a few counts. The V call is TRBV11-2, the J call TRBJ1-2; the match to TRBD1 covers 9 bases. The ends lost 5 bases at V and 7 bases at J; junction bases unmatched: 5. The germline gives CDR1 SGHAT, CDR2 FQNNGV. CDR3 length: 13 amino acids. The CDR3 sequence is CASSRDRASGYTF. The CDR3 region has the DNA TGTGCCAGCAGCAGGGACAGGGCGAGTGGCTACACCTTC.

The chain carries TRBV5-6 and TRBJ1-1; 11 bases match TRBD1. Unmatched junction bases numbered 6, after V lost 4 bases and J lost 4 bases. Germline V lookup: CDR1 SGHDT, CDR2 YYEEEE. The CDR3 is 15 amino acids. The CDR3 protein is CASSMDRGLGTEAFF. CDR3 nucleotides: TGTGCCAGCAGCATGGACAGGGGGCTAGGCACTGAAGCTTTCTTT.